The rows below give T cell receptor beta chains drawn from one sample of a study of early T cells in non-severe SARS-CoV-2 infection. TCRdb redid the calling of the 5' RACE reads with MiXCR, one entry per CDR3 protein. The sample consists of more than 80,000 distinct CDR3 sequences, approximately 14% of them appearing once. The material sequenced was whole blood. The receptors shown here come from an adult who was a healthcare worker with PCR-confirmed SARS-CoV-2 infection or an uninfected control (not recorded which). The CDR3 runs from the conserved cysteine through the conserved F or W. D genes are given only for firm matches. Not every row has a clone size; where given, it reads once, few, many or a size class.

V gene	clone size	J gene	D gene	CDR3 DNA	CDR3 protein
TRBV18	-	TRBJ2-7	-	TGTGCCAGCTCACGGGAACAGACGACCTACGAGCAGTACTTC	CASSREQTTYEQYF
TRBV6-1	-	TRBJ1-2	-	TGTGCCAGCAGTGAGACAGCCTCTGTCTATGGCTACACCTTC	CASSETASVYGYTF
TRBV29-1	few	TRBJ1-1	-	TGCAGCGTGCCGGGGCCCGTGAACACTGAAGCTTTCTTT	CSVPGPVNTEAFF
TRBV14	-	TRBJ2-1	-	TGTGCCAGCAGCCAAGGGAGAACCTTCTTTTCCAATGAGCAGTTCTTC	CASSQGRTFFSNEQFF
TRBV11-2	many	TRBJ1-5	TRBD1	TGTGCCAGCAGCCTAAACAGGGGTTCGGGCAATCAGCCCCAGCATTTT	CASSLNRGSGNQPQHF
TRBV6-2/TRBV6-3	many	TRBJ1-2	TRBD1	TGTGCCAGCAGTTACTTGGTCCGTAACTGGGACAGGGGATTGTTGGCTAACTATGGCTACACCTTC	CASSYLVRNWDRGLLANYGYTF
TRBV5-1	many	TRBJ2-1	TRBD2	TGCGCCAGCAGCCCCGGACTAGCGGGGTTCTCCTACAATGAGCAGTTCTTC	CASSPGLAGFSYNEQFF
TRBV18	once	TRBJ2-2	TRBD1	TGTGCCAGCTCACCAACTATCCGTTCGGGACAGAACCCCCGAGGCACCGGGGAGCTGTTTTTT	CASSPTIRSGQNPRGTGELFF
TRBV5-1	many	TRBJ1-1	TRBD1	TGCGCCAGCAGCTCGGACAGGGGGAAGGTGACTGAAGCTTTCTTT	CASSSDRGKVTEAFF
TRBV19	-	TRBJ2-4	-	TGTGCCAGTAGTATAGCGGACAGAGCCAAAAACATTCAGTACTTC	CASSIADRAKNIQYF
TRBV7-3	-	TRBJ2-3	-	TGTGCCAGCAGCTTAATGGGGGAGACAGATACGCAGTATTTT	CASSLMGETDTQYF
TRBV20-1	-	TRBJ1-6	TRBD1	TGCAGTGCTAGACTCGGACGGACAGGGCCCCTCCACTTT	CSARLGRTGPLHF
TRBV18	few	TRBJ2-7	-	TGTGCCAGCTCACCACGATTGGCGGACAGAGTATACGAGCAGTACTTC	CASSPRLADRVYEQYF
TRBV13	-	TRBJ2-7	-	TGTGCCAGCAGCTTAGACAGCACGGACGAGAAGCCCGAGCAGTACTTC	CASSLDSTDEKPEQYF
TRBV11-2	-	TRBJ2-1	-	TGTGCCAGCACCTCAGCGAGGGTATCCTACAATGAGCAGTTCTTC	CASTSARVSYNEQFF
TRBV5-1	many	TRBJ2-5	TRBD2	TGCGCCAGCAGCGCCGGTCCCGAGCGGGGGTACCAAGAGACCCAGTACTTC	CASSAGPERGYQETQYF
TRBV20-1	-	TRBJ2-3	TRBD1	TGCAGTGCTGTGGACAGGGCGGATACGCAGTATTTT	CSAVDRADTQYF
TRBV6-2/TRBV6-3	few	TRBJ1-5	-	TGTGCCAGCAGTTACAGTACAGCGAGTCAGCCCCAGCATTTT	CASSYSTASQPQHF
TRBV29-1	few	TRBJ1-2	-	TGCAGCGTTGAACCTGCTACGGGGGTCACCTTC	CSVEPATGVTF
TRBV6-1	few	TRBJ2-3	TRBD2	TGTGCCAGCACCATGACTAGCGGGGGGGCAGATACGCAGTATTTT	CASTMTSGGADTQYF
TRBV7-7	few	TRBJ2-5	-	TGTGCTAGCAGCTTTGAGGGGGGCAGTCAAGAGACCCAGTACTTC	CASSFEGGSQETQYF
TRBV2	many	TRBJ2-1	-	TGTGCCAGCAGTCCCAACAGGGTTGAGCAGTTCTTC	CASSPNRVEQFF
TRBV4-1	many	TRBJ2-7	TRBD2	TGCGCCAGCAGCCAAGGGGGACTAGCGGTAAGCTCCTACGAGCAGTACTTC	CASSQGGLAVSSYEQYF
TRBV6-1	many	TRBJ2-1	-	TGTGCCAGCAGTGAAGCCCCATGGCGGGGGCGAAACAATGAGCAGTTCTTC	CASSEAPWRGRNNEQFF
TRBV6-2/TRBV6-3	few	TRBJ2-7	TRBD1	TGTGCCAGCAGTTATAGGACAGGGGACGAGCAGTACTTC	CASSYRTGDEQYF
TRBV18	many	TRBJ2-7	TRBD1	TGTGCCAGCTCAGAAACAGGGGGAAACTCCTACGAGCAGTACTTC	CASSETGGNSYEQYF
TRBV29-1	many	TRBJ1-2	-	TGCAGCGTACTGATAGGCAACTATGGCTACACCTTC	CSVLIGNYGYTF
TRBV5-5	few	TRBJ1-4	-	TGTGCCAGCAGCTTGGTGACAGCAGAAAAACTGTTTTTT	CASSLVTAEKLFF
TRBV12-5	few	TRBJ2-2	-	TGTGCTAGTTACTCGGGGGAGCTGTTTTTT	CASYSGELFF
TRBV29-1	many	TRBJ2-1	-	TGCAGCGTCCTTGGACAGTTCCAGTTCTTC	CSVLGQFQFF
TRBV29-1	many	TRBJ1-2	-	TGCAGCGTTGTTGTAGTCGGATACTATGGCTACACCTTC	CSVVVVGYYGYTF
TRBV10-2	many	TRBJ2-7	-	TGCGCCAGCACTGGGCTAATGGAACAGTACTTC	CASTGLMEQYF
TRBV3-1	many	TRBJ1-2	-	TGTGCCAGCAGCCAGGGGGACTATGGCTACACCTTC	CASSQGDYGYTF
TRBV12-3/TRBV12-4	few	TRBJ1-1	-	TGTGCCAGCAGTATGAACACTGAAGCTTTCTTT	CASSMNTEAFF
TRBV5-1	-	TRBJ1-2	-	TGCGCCAGCAGCCACGGACAGACCCACACCTTC	CASSHGQTHTF
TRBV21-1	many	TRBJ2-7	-	TGTGCCAGCAGCGCCCCCCAGGGTAAGGGCTCCTACGAGCAGTACTTC	CASSAPQGKGSYEQYF
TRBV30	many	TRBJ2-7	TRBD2	TGTGCCTGGAGTGAAGGGACTACCTACGAGCAGTACTTC	CAWSEGTTYEQYF
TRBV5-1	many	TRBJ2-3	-	TGCGCCAGCAGCTTGGAAAACTCCGATACGCAGTATTTT	CASSLENSDTQYF
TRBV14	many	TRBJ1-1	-	TGTGCCAGCCGGATGAACGGGGGCACTGAAGCTTTCTTT	CASRMNGGTEAFF
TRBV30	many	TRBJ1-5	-	TGTGCCTGGAGTGTGGGGACCCATAGCAATCAGCCCCAGCATTTT	CAWSVGTHSNQPQHF
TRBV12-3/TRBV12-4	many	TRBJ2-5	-	TGTGCCAGCGCACAAGAGACCCAGTACTTC	CASAQETQYF
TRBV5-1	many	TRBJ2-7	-	TGCGCCAGCAGCGTAGGAAGGGGGACCTGGCTCGCCGAGCAGTACTTC	CASSVGRGTWLAEQYF
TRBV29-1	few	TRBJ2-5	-	TGCAGCGTTGGGGACGGTAGAGAGACCCAGTACTTC	CSVGDGRETQYF
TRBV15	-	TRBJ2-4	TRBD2	TGTGCCACCAGCACGCCGGGAGGGAAAACCATTCAGTACTTC	CATSTPGGKTIQYF
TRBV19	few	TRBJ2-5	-	TGTGCCAGTAGTATAACTAGTCACAAAGAGACCCAGTACTTC	CASSITSHKETQYF
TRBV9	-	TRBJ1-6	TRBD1	TGTGCCAGCAGCGTCACAGGGGACCGTAATTCACCCCTCCACTTT	CASSVTGDRNSPLHF
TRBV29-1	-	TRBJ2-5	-	TGCAGCGTACAGGGTCCCCAGGAGACCCAGTACTTC	CSVQGPQETQYF
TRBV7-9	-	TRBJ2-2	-	TGTGCCAGCAGCTTCTCCACTGGGGGCACCGGGGAGCTGTTTTTT	CASSFSTGGTGELFF
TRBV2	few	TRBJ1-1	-	TGTGCCAGCAGACGGGAGAACACTGAAGCTTTCTTT	CASRRENTEAFF